This TCR beta chain comes out of a study of T-cell memory formation after mild COVID-19 (dated by TCRdb to the early 2020s). Background for the entire study: TCR sequence clusters from the two donors were largely donor specific. Two young, previously healthy adult volunteers, one female and one male, were included in the cohort. In a couple of donors, T-cell clones that expanded and contracted after mild COVID-19 were tracked by sequencing TCRalpha and TCRbeta repertoires over time. Summary of the overall study and its limitations: SARS-CoV-2 specificity was not confirmed for the second-wave clones peaking on day 37. Some responding clones were found in pre-infection memory, which suggests that pre-existing cross-reactive memory T cells took part in the SARS-CoV-2 response. From day 15 to 85, contracting clones showed balanced CD4/CD8 phenotypes, whereas a second wave of clones that expanded from day 15 to 37 leaned towards CD4+. Contracting CD4+ clones were found mainly in CM and EM memory subsets, while CD8+ clones were enriched in EMRA. Only two mild cases were covered by the study, and larger cohorts that include severe cases with pre-infection samples were considered necessary.

PBMCs were isolated by Ficoll-Paque density gradient centrifugation. Taken from cysteine to phenylalanine, the CDR3 has 16 residues. The kept DNA is CDR3 alone, 48 bases in frame from the first base. From a lookup of the germline V gene, CDR1 and CDR2 are SGDLS and YYNGEE. Trimming leaves V shorter by 4 bases and J shorter by 2 bases, with the junction holding 12 bases beyond the gene matches. This clonotype was found a few times. The specificity of this receptor is unknown. No much larger clone is present one base from it, and per-base qualities are unavailable. Sequencing was carried out with an Illumina NovaSeq 6000. TCRalpha and TCRbeta cDNA libraries were built by 5'RACE with constant-segment primers, adding sample barcodes and unique molecular identifiers. Trizol reagent was used to extract RNA from every sample. Libraries were amplified in two PCR steps, with a second sample barcode and Illumina TruSeq adapters added in the second step. Sequencing of the libraries was done on an Illumina NovaSeq, producing 2 x 150 bp paired-end reads. The authors' analysis ran thus. The reads were demultiplexed and collapsed into UMI-guided consensus sequences using migec v1.2.7. With mixcr v2.1.11, UMI consensuses were aligned to TRA and TRB V and J templates and assembled into clonotypes. Expanded or contracted clonotypes were those called significant by both edgeR and NoisET, with noise models trained on biological replicates. For edgeR calls, the cutoffs were a false discovery rate-adjusted p below 0.01 and a log2 fold-change threshold of 1. PCA with hierarchical clustering of max-normalized trajectories of the 1000 most abundant clonotypes was used as exploratory dynamics analysis. Each responding clone was given a CD4 or CD8 phenotype based on the CD4+ and CD8+ repertoires, which had been sequenced separately. TCRdb reprocessed the public reads (quality trimming at Q25 with fastp, clone calling with MiXCR) and kept in-frame beta chains. Rows are unified per CDR3 protein, each entry keeping the most common DNA and genes. TCRdb assigned the V and J calls; the authors' analysis was not used. In this sample the table shows about 600,000 distinct CDR3 sequences, approximately 21% of which occur a single time. The leading ten clones occupy under 8.5% of the sample.

The clonotype was recovered from an adult woman who had mild COVID-19 (a few samples of this study predate the infection). The sample titles of this study are shuffled in the database, so cell type and time point are left out; the donor was told from shared clones. The rearrangement joined TRBV9 to TRBJ2-7; 7 bases in the middle match TRBD1. Sequenced input: PBMCs or a T cell subset sorted from them (not recorded which). The DNA reads as follows: TGTGCCAGCAGCCCCCTCTGGGGGACAGCCCCCTACGAGCAGTACTTC. Its coded protein is CASSPLWGTAPYEQYF.